Listed below are T cell receptor beta chains from one sample, sequenced in a study of T cells expressing NK-cell markers. Each CDR3 protein gets one entry in TCRdb, which reprocessed the 5' RACE reads and gives no DNA. Its table lists about 460,000 distinct CDR3 sequences. Sequences were obtained from blood T cells: a sorted CD56 or NKG2C T cell subset, CD4+ or CD8+ T cells, or bulk PBMC T cells (not recorded which). Receptors were obtained from a woman between 45 and 60 years old in good health. Each CDR3 is given with its conserved first and last residue.

TRBJ2-1 TRBV15 CATSRAGRNEQFF
TRBJ1-3 TRBV5-1 CASSLYKGQGNTIYF
TRBJ1-5 TRBV5-1 CASSLGTGDQPQHF
TRBJ2-1 TRBV20-1 CSARTSGRQNEQFF
TRBJ2-3 TRBV5-1 CASSFSGAGTDTQYF
TRBJ2-1 TRBV20-1 CSASERFYNEQFF
TRBJ2-1 TRBV3-1 CASSRSGRAGDEQFF
TRBJ2-2 TRBV11-2 CASSLVGQANTGELFF
TRBJ2-3 TRBV24-1 CATSDPNTTDLTQYF
TRBJ2-1 TRBV10-1 CASSESTSGRVEQFF
TRBJ1-4 TRBV7-9 CASSPGQTTNEKLFF
TRBJ2-1 TRBV3-1 CASETSGFTHEQFF
TRBJ1-1 TRBV15 CATSDSYTEAFF
TRBJ2-7 TRBV24-1 CATSDSGTLLSEQYF
TRBJ2-6 TRBV6-5 CASSRRTGKISGANVLTF
TRBJ1-4 TRBV27 CASSLSRGGATNEKLFF
TRBJ1-5 TRBV19 CASCPKQGQGNQPQHF
TRBJ2-3 TRBV10-3 CAISLTGGTDTQYF
TRBJ1-2 TRBV12-3/TRBV12-4 CASQGDGAYGYTF
TRBJ2-5 TRBV5-1 CASSLGLAGGETQYF
TRBJ2-2 TRBV5-1 CASSLLRQMNTGELFF
TRBJ1-4 TRBV30 CAWGPTLTRANEKLFF
TRBJ2-3 TRBV5-1 CASSPGRGQATDTQYF
TRBJ1-6 TRBV13 CASSNGQGDGNSPLHF
TRBJ2-3 TRBV12-3/TRBV12-4 CASRAGGTQYF
TRBJ1-2 TRBV5-6 CASSQTMPRVAWGYTF
TRBJ2-7 TRBV5-1 CASSLVSSGVSYEQYF